Below are 8 T cell receptor beta chains sequenced from a single sample in a study of CD8 T cells in ankylosing spondylitis. In TCRdb, the 5' RACE reads were re-called with MiXCR into one record per CDR3 protein. Of about 210,000 distinct CDR3 sequences in the sample, around 7.9% are singletons; the top ten hold 14%. No antigen has been assigned to these receptors. Study-level findings and limits: Among TCR beta sequences, a motif of several highly homologous variants appeared characteristic of ankylosing spondylitis blood.

The sequencing input was blood, either unsorted or a sorted T cell fraction (not recorded which). The receptor source for this set is a male donor with ankylosing spondylitis.

This clonotype occurred many times. The chain is built from TRBV12-3 or TRBV12-4 and TRBJ2-3; no clear D. Trimming removed 3 bases at V and 8 bases at J, with 6 bases between. The CDR3 runs to 11 residues. In DNA, the CDR3 is TGTGCCAGCAGTTTGACCGGTACGCAGTATTTT. Its protein product is CASSLTGTQYF.

This clonotype was detected once. This chain uses TRBV6-2 or TRBV6-3 with TRBJ2-5, with 12 bases lining up with TRBD2. Germline CDR1 MNHEY, CDR2 SVGEGT. The CDR3 covers 15 residues. V shed 5 bases, J shed 1 base, and the junction held 2 bases outside the gene matches. CDR3: CASSPTSGSQETQYF. The CDR3 DNA is TGTGCCAGCAGTCCGACTAGCGGGAGCCAAGAGACCCAGTACTTC.

In this sample, this clonotype turned up many times. This sequence joins TRBV7-2 and TRBJ1-2; D uncertain. There are 15 residues in the CDR3. Looked up from germline, CDR1 is SGHTA and CDR2 is FQGNSA. V lost 4 bases and J lost 3, with 15 bases in between. The CDR3 spells CASSSRAIPHYGYTF. CDR3 sequence (DNA): TGTGCCAGCAGCTCGAGGGCCATCCCCCACTATGGCTACACCTTC.

This clonotype has ten or more counts. This chain connects TRBV5-1 to TRBJ2-1; D uncertain. Trimming left V 0 bases short and J 4 bases short, with 20 bases between. Germline V CDR1 and CDR2: SGHRS, YFSETQ. CDR3 length: 18 amino acids. The CDR3 DNA follows: TGCGCCAGCAGCTTGGCCGGTTTCGGCCAAATTCCTTACAATGAGCAGTTCTTC. Translating it yields CASSLAGFGQIPYNEQFF. The complete variable domain, with remaining parts taken from reference TRBV5-1 and TRBJ2-1, reads KAGVTQTPRYLIKTRGQQVTLSCSPISGHRSVSWYQQTPGQGLQFLFEYFSETQRNKGNFPGRFSGRQFSNSRSEMNVSTLELGDSALYLCASSLAGFGQIPYNEQFFGPGTRLTVL.

The J gene is TRBJ2-1, the V gene TRBV11-2, with 9 bases lining up with TRBD1. V shed 1 base and J 5 bases; nucleotides not matched to a gene: 6. This CDR3 contains 16 residues. The germline V gene encodes CDR1 SGHAT and CDR2 FQNNGV. This chain's CDR3 is CASSLGGTGRNNEQFF. The DNA of the CDR3 is TGTGCCAGCAGCTTAGGGGGGACAGGGAGGAACAATGAGCAGTTCTTC.

The chain couples TRBV30 to TRBJ1-5; D ambiguous. The CDR3 totals 13 residues. V lost 1 base and J 3 bases, leaving 7 bases between the germline ends. Germline-derived CDR1 and CDR2 are GTSNPN and SVGIG (reference sequence). This CDR3 reads CAWSGQDNQPQHF. The DNA of the CDR3 is TGTGCCTGGAGTGGTCAGGACAATCAGCCCCAGCATTTT.

Ten or more counts support this clonotype. The rearrangement joins TRBV25-1 to TRBJ1-1; no clear D gene. The length of the CDR3 is 12 residues. V lost 6 bases and J lost 9, with 14 bases in between. Germline CDR1 MGHDK, CDR2 SYGVNS. This CDR3 is CASSQTRTKAFF. The CDR3 DNA reads TGTGCCAGCAGCCAGACGCGGACTAAAGCTTTCTTT.

This clonotype was found many times. This chain uses TRBV7-9 with TRBJ2-7; 9 nucleotides line up with TRBD1. Germline CDR1 reads SEHNR; CDR2 reads FQNEAQ (reference sequence). Unmatched junction bases numbered 6, after V lost 5 bases and J lost 4 bases. This CDR3 is built from 14 residues. The CDR3 reads CASSQGQGRYEQYF. The CDR3 DNA follows: TGTGCCAGCAGCCAAGGACAGGGGAGGTACGAGCAGTACTTC.